Given below is one T cell receptor beta chain in context. Which antigen it targets is not known. Base quality data are lacking; no much larger clone is found one base away. The immunoSEQ Assay was the method used to sequence TCRbeta CDR3 regions. After extraction, genomic DNA underwent amplification by bias-controlled multiplex PCR, followed by high-throughput sequencing. Per the original workflow: To quantify the absolute abundance of every unique TCRbeta CDR3 region, sequences were collapsed and filtered. T cell fraction was estimated by normalization of TCRbeta template counts to usable DNA, with usable DNA being measured through amplification of reference genes present in all nucleated cells. Repertoire TCRs were annotated as SARS-CoV-2-specific by exact matching of V gene, CDR3 amino acid sequence and J gene to a known reactive TCR set. The reference SARS-CoV-2 TCR set came from MIRA and was filtered for enrichment in COVID-19-positive ImmuneCODE repertoires, removing public or cross-reactive TCRs. Based on the MIRA antigens, annotated TCRs were further analysed at the level of specific ORF or position within ORF. Depth was the summed frequency of annotated unique rearrangements, while breadth was defined as annotated unique rearrangements over total unique productive rearrangements. TCR breadth was compared between groups using two-sided Wilcoxon rank-sum tests. In TCRdb, the immuneACCESS table is reduced to in-frame sequences with V and J assigned. These tables do not hold every clone; where another copy was compared, an unresolved V gene accounts for under half, and the others remain unexplained. V and J calls and clone size follow that table, whereas D and trimming were derived from the DNA. This sample is represented by some 250,000 clones; approximately 87% of them were singletons. The top ten clones comprise roughly 10% of the sample.

The data originate from a study of Ad26.COV2.S vaccination and SARS-CoV-2 variants (dated by TCRdb to about 2021). For the study in its entirety: Donors in the vaccine arm were drawn from COV1001, a phase I-IIa trial of Ad26.COV2.S in healthy adults that was multicentre, randomized, double-blind and placebo-controlled. Ad26.COV2.S was given intramuscularly at 5x10^10 or 1x10^11 viral particles, as a single shot or as two shots 56 days apart. TCRbeta repertoire sequencing was used to assess the specificity and breadth of SARS-CoV-2-reactive T cell receptors after Ad26.COV2.S vaccination. The TCR-sequenced set comprised about 32 samples: around 20 Ad26.COV2.S vaccine recipients, 5 placebo recipients and 8 SARS-CoV-2 convalescent individuals. Trial participants were randomized into five groups of five, in which low-dose or high-dose Ad26.COV2.S was given once or twice, or placebo was given on both occasions. Throughout the experiments and outcome assessment, investigators stayed blinded to trial group allocation. Broader findings and caveats from the paper: Comparable non-spike TCR breadth was observed between vaccine and placebo recipients, consistent with only spike being contained in the vaccine. The study was not powered for comparison of responses between vaccine doses or regimens. Higher spike-specific TCR breadth was observed in Ad26.COV2.S recipients than in placebo recipients (P = 0.0014). Substantial breadth of spike-specific CD8+ and CD4+ T cell responses was reported after vaccination. According to the authors, total T cell responses may have been underestimated by the TCR breadth and depth analyses.

From the germline V gene, CDR1 is KGHSH and CDR2 is LQKENI. The CDR3 covers 15 residues, taking in both the cysteine and the phenylalanine. Only the CDR3 DNA stays, 45 bases, in frame from base 1. After removal of 1 base from V and 10 bases from J, the junction retains 9 bases not matched to a gene. This sample's treatment or condition label indicates: 19 received Ad26.COV2.S at low or high dose, single or two shots; several received placebo; per-sample allocation not given. Repertoires of vaccine and placebo recipients were sequenced from samples taken on day 63 after the first injection. Cohort 1b enrolled around 24 adults aged 18-55 years at a single site in Boston, USA, between 29 July and 7 August 2020. Ad26.COV2.S was a replication-incompetent adenovirus type 26 vector that expressed a prefusion-stabilized SARS-CoV-2 spike protein derived from the original Wuhan strain.

Recombination joined TRBV18 with TRBJ1-5; the junction holds 8 bases that match TRBD1. The clonotype originates from a person between 18 and 59 years old who received the Ad26.COV2.S COVID-19 vaccine or a placebo. Material: peripheral blood, obtained in a trial of Ad26.COV2.S vaccine versus placebo. The nucleotide sequence is given as TGTGCCAGCTCACCACGGGACAGGTGGATAAGCCCCCAGCATTTT. It specifies CASSPRDRWISPQHF.